The 20 T cell receptor beta chains reported below all come from one sample, sequenced in a study of T cell repertoires in cytomegalovirus infection. One entry per CDR3 protein results from TCRdb running MiXCR on the reads. Here the sample spans some 500,000 distinct CDR3 sequences, about 33% being singletons. These receptors are not linked to any known antigen. The source material was cultured PBMCs, sampled from culture after CMV antigen stimulation. The receptors stem from a human donor in good health (CMV status not recorded). Some clones in this sample may be carry-over from other donors' samples.

The chain links TRBV24-1 to TRBJ1-5; 10 nucleotides line up with TRBD1. This CDR3 comprises 16 residues. The germline V gene encodes CDR1 KGHDR and CDR2 SFDVKD. The V segment lost 2 bases and the J segment 3 bases; nucleotides outside the gene matches: 3. This CDR3 reads CATSDSGTGANQPQHF. The CDR3 nucleotides read TGTGCCACCAGTGATTCCGGGACAGGGGCCAATCAGCCCCAGCATTTT.

This clonotype was recorded a few times. This chain uses TRBV12-3 or TRBV12-4 with TRBJ1-5; maybe TRBD1 (6 bases). V lost 0 bases to trimming and J lost 6 bases, with 15 bases between them. The CDR3 has 16 residues. The chain's CDR3 is CASSLAMQGLGQPQHF. CDR3 in DNA: TGTGCCAGCAGTTTAGCGATGCAGGGGCTGGGTCAGCCCCAGCATTTT.

This clonotype appeared a few times. The rearrangement joins TRBV7-2 to TRBJ1-4; D remains ambiguous. The CDR3 totals 15 residues. CDR1 is SGHTA, CDR2 FQGNSA, per germline. The ends were cut back, 1 base at V and 8 bases at J, with 14 bases in the middle. DNA of the CDR3: TGTGCCAGCAGCTTAGATGCCAGGCTGGGAGAAAAACTGTTTTTT. Protein sequence: CASSLDARLGEKLFF. The full variable domain, in which reference TRBV7-2 and TRBJ1-4 provide the parts outside the CDR3, is GAGVSQSPSNKVTEKGKDVELRCDPISGHTALYWYRQSLGQGLEFLIYFQGNSAPDKSGLPSDRFSAERTGGSVSTLTIQRTQQEDSAVYLCASSLDARLGEKLFFGSGTQLSVL.

This clonotype has a handful of counts. The rearrangement uses TRBV18 and TRBJ2-1; D perhaps matches TRBD1 (6 bases). The CDR3 extends over 11 amino acids. Trimming shortened V by 4 bases and J by 10 bases, and 8 bases separated the two germline ends. Per the germline V gene, CDR1 is KGHSH and CDR2 is LQKENI. CDR3 sequence: CASSHGTEQFF. CDR3 nucleotides: TGTGCCAGCTCACACGGGACAGAGCAGTTCTTC.

The chain recombines TRBV28 with TRBJ2-1, with 7 bases lining up with TRBD2. This CDR3 contains 16 residues. Trimming at V came to 3 bases and at J to 3 bases, leaving 8 bases not matched to a gene. In germline, CDR1 is MDHEN, CDR2 SYDVKM. CDR3 protein: CASSFRGSYYYNEQFF. DNA of the CDR3: TGTGCCAGCAGTTTTCGCGGGAGCTACTACTACAATGAGCAGTTCTTC.

This clonotype appeared many times. The V and J genes are TRBV7-2 and TRBJ2-3; 8 bases are shared with TRBD1. Germline V gene sequence: CDR1 SGHTA, CDR2 FQGNSA. The CDR3 consists of 16 residues. With 5 bases clipped from V and 6 bases from J, the junction kept 13 bases outside the gene matches. The CDR3 sequence: CASSNQGARAMDTQYF. The CDR3 nucleotides read TGTGCCAGCAGCAATCAGGGGGCGCGGGCCATGGATACGCAGTATTTT.

V is TRBV7-3 and J is TRBJ2-7, with TRBD2 as a possible D gene (5 bases). The germline V gene encodes CDR1 SGHTA and CDR2 FQGTGA. V lost 6 bases and J lost 4, with 19 bases in between. This CDR3 has 15 amino acids. CDR3 nucleotides: TGTGCCAGCAGTGAGGGAGACGCTGGCACTTACGAGCAGTACTTC. Its protein is CASSEGDAGTYEQYF. The full variable domain, in which reference TRBV7-3 and TRBJ2-7 provide the parts outside the CDR3, is GAGVSQTPSNKVTEKGKYVELRCDPISGHTALYWYRQSLGQGPEFLIYFQGTGAADDSGLPNDRFFAVRPEGSVSTLKIQRTERGDSAVYLCASSEGDAGTYEQYFGPGTRLTVT.

This clonotype was found a few times. The chain uses TRBV7-9 and TRBJ2-1; 10 positions agree with TRBD2. Per the germline V gene, CDR1 is SEHNR and CDR2 is FQNEAQ (reference sequence). V gave up 5 bases and J gave up 7 bases; unmatched junction bases: 11. The CDR3 extends over 16 amino acids. In nucleotides, the CDR3 is TGTGCCAGCAGCCCAGGGCTAGCGGGAGATGGGAATGAGCAGTTCTTC. As protein: CASSPGLAGDGNEQFF.

This clonotype was counted at least ten times. The chain is built from TRBV4-2 and TRBJ2-7, with D unresolved. The germline gives CDR1 LGHNA, CDR2 YNFKEQ. The CDR3 has 14 amino acids. Trimming removed 3 bases at V and 0 bases at J, with 9 bases between. The CDR3 spells CASSQLWSSYEQYF. In DNA, the CDR3 is TGTGCCAGCAGCCAGCTCTGGAGCTCCTACGAGCAGTACTTC.

The rearrangement links TRBV6-2 or TRBV6-3 to TRBJ2-7, with D maybe TRBD2 (5 bases). The CDR3 runs 15 residues. V was clipped by 2 bases and J by 3 bases, with 14 bases between them. Looked up from germline, CDR1 is MNHEY and CDR2 is SVGEGT. For the CDR3, the DNA is TGTGCCAGCAGTTACATCAAGAGGGTTAGCTACGAGCAGTACTTC. It yields the protein CASSYIKRVSYEQYF.

The V call is TRBV12-3 or TRBV12-4, the J call TRBJ1-3; no clear D gene. V was pared by 5 bases and J by 3 bases, with 17 bases between. This CDR3 contains 16 residues. The CDR3 bases are TGTGCCAGCAGTGAATCCGACTTTGCGCGTGGAAACACCATATATTTT. Translating it yields CASSESDFARGNTIYF.

The table lists this clonotype with a few counts. This chain uses TRBV7-2 with TRBJ2-2; 8 bases line up with TRBD2. The CDR3 is 15 residues long. Germline V CDR1 and CDR2: SGHTA, FQGNSA. V trimming: 7 bases; J trimming: 5 bases; junction bases outside the gene matches: 9. The CDR3 DNA is TGTGCCAGCAAACGGGAGGGCGAATTGACCGGGGAGCTGTTTTTT. The encoded protein is CASKREGELTGELFF.

This chain connects TRBV7-2 to TRBJ2-1, with 11 bases that match TRBD2. The trim removed 6 bases at V and 2 bases at J, leaving 3 bases unmatched. Looked up from germline, CDR1 is SGHTA and CDR2 is FQGNSA. The CDR3 is 15 amino acids. The CDR3 loop is CASRATSGAYNEQFF. Here the CDR3 DNA reads TGTGCCAGCAGGGCGACTAGCGGGGCCTACAATGAGCAGTTCTTC.

The gene calls are TRBV6-5 and TRBJ1-3; D ambiguous. The CDR3 extends over 14 amino acids. Germline V lookup: CDR1 MNHEY, CDR2 SVGAGI. Trimming left V 4 bases short and J 0 bases short, with 7 bases between. The CDR3 DNA follows: TGTGCCAGCAGTTCGGCCCTCTCTGGAAACACCATATATTTT. It encodes CASSSALSGNTIYF.

The CDR3 sequence: CAIGSLGGRGDTQYF. The CDR3 DNA reads as TGTGCCATCGGCTCGCTAGGCGGGAGAGGAGATACGCAGTATTTT. The chain links TRBV10-3 to TRBJ2-3, with TRBD2 identical over 7 bases. The V gene end was trimmed by 8 bases and the J gene end by 5 bases; junction bases not matched to a gene: 13. CDR1 is ENHRY, CDR2 SYGVKD, per germline. There are 15 residues in the CDR3.

This clonotype was seen only a few times. The V call is TRBV11-2, the J call TRBJ2-7; D gene ambiguous. CDR3 length equals 15 residues. The V and J ends lost 0 bases and 7 bases respectively, with 16 bases between them. The germline CDR1 and CDR2 sequences are SGHAT and FQNNGV. Here the CDR3 reads CASSLEARVDIEQYF. CDR3 sequence (DNA): TGTGCCAGCAGCTTAGAAGCTAGGGTGGATATAGAGCAGTACTTC.

This clonotype was recorded a few times. The CDR3 DNA reads as TGTGCCAGCAGCTTAGAATCTCGACCGCATACCGGCTACACCTTC. It yields the protein CASSLESRPHTGYTF. The V call is TRBV7-9, the J call TRBJ1-2, with D unresolved. This CDR3 spans 15 amino acids. The V end lost 1 base, the J end lost 8 bases, and 17 bases lay between the germline ends. Germline V gene lookup returns CDR1 SEHNR and CDR2 FQNEAQ (reference sequence).

The chain is built from TRBV6-2 or TRBV6-3 and TRBJ2-7; 10 nucleotides agree with TRBD2. Germline CDR1 is MNHEY and CDR2 is SVGEGT. CDR3 length: 16 residues. After removal of 5 bases from V and 4 bases from J, the junction contained 11 bases not matched to a gene. Written as DNA, the CDR3 is TGTGCCAGCAGTGACGAACTAGCGGGGCGATGGTACGAGCAGTACGTC. Residues: CASSDELAGRWYEQYV.

The gene calls are TRBV6-8 and TRBJ2-5; D could derive from TRBD1 or TRBD2 (5 bases each). The V and J ends lost 5 bases and 0 bases respectively, with 19 bases between them. The CDR3 totals 17 residues. Looked up from germline, CDR1 is MNHGY and CDR2 is SAAAGT. This chain's CDR3 is CASSTRGGSRYQETQYF. For the CDR3, the DNA is TGTGCCAGCAGTACCCGGGGCGGCAGCAGGTACCAAGAGACCCAGTACTTC.

V and J are TRBV27 and TRBJ2-3, with TRBD2 as a possible D gene (6 bases). V lost 5 bases, J lost 2 bases, and 20 bases lay in between. The CDR3 runs 17 residues. Germline lookup yields CDR1 MNHEY and CDR2 SMNVEV (reference sequence). The CDR3 reads CASSPQGLSADTDTQYF. CDR3 DNA sequence: TGTGCCAGCAGTCCCCAGGGACTTTCGGCAGACACAGATACGCAGTATTTT.